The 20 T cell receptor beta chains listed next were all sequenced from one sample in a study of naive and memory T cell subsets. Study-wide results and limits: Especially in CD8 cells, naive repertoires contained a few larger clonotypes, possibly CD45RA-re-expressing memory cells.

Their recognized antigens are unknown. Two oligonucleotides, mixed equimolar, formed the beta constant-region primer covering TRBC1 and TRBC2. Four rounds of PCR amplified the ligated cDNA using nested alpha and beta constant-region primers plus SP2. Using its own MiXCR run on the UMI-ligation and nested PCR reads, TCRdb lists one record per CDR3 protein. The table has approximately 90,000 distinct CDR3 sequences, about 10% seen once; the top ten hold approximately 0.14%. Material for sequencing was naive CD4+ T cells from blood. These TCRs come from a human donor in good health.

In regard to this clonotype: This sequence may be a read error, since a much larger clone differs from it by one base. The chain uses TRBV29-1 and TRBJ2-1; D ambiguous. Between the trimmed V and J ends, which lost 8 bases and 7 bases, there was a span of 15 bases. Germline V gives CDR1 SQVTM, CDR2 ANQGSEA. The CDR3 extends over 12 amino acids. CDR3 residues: CSNAPQINEQFF. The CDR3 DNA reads TGCAGCAACGCCCCTCAAATTAATGAGCAGTTCTTC.

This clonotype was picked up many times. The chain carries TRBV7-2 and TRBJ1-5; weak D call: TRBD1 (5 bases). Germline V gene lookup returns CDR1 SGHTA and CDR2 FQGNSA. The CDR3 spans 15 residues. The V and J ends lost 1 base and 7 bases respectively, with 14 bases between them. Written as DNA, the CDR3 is TGTGCCAGCAGCTTAGGTTCAGGGAAGGGGCAGCCCCAGCATTTT. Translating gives CASSLGSGKGQPQHF.

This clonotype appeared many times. The CDR3 DNA is TGTGCCAGCGTGGAGGGACCACCCAAAAACATTCAGTACTTC. This codes for CASVEGPPKNIQYF. This sequence joins TRBV6-2 or TRBV6-3 and TRBJ2-4; a weak D match, TRBD2 (6 bases). The CDR3 loop spans 14 amino acids. Looked up from germline, CDR1 is MNHEY and CDR2 is SVGEGT. The V gene lost 8 bases and the J gene lost 2 bases, with 13 bases spanning the gap.

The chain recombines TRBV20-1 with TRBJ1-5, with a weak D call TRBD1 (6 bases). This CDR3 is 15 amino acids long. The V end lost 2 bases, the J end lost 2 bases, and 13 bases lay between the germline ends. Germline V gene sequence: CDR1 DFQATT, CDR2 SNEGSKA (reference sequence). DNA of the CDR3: TGCAGTGCTAGACCCACAGGGCAGGGCAATCAGCCCCAGCATTTT. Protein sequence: CSARPTGQGNQPQHF.

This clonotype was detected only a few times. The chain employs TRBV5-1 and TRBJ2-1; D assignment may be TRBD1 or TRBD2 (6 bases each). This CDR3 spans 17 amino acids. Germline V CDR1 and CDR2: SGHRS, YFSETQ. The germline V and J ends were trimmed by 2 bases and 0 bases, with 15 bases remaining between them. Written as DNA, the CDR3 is TGCGCCAGCAGCTTTCTGGGGGGCTCGAGCTCCTACAATGAGCAGTTCTTC. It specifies CASSFLGGSSSYNEQFF.

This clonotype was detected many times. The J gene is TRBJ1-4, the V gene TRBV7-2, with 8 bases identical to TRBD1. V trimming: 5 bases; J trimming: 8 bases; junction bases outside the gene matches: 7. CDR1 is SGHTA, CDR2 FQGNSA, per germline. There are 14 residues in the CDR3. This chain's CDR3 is CASSADRGHEKLFF. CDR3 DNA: TGTGCCAGCAGCGCAGACAGGGGTCACGAAAAACTGTTTTTT.

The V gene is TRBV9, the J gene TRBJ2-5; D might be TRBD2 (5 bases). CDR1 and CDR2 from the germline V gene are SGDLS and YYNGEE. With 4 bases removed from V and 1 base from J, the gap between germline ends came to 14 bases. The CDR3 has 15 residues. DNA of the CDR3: TGTGCCAGCAGCCCTCTGATGAGGGCCCAAGAGACCCAGTACTTC. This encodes CASSPLMRAQETQYF.

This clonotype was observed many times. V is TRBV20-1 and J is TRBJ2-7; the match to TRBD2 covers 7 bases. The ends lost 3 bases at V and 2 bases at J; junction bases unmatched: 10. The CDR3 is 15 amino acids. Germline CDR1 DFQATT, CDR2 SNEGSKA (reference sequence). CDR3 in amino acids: CSARMGQGGPYEQYF. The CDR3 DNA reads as TGCAGTGCTAGGATGGGGCAGGGAGGGCCCTACGAGCAGTACTTC.

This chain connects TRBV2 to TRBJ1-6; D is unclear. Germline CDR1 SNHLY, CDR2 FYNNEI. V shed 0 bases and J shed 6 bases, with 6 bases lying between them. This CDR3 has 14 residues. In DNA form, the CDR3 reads TGTGCCAGCAGTGAAGCAGGACTTAATTCACCCCTCCACTTT. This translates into CASSEAGLNSPLHF.

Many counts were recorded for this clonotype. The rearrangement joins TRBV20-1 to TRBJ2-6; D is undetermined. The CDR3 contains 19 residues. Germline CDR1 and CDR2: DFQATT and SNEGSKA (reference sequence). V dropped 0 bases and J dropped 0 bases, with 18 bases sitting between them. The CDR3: CSARDSGRPASSGANVLTF. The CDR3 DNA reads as TGCAGTGCTAGAGACTCTGGACGGCCAGCATCCTCTGGGGCCAACGTCCTGACTTTC.

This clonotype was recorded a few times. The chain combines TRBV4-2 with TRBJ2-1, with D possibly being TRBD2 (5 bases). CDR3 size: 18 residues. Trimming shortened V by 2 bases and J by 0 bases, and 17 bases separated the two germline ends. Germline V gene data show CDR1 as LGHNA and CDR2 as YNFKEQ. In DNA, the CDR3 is TGTGCCAGCAGCCAACAAAGGGCTAGCAGAGGCTCCTACAATGAGCAGTTCTTC. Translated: CASSQQRASRGSYNEQFF.

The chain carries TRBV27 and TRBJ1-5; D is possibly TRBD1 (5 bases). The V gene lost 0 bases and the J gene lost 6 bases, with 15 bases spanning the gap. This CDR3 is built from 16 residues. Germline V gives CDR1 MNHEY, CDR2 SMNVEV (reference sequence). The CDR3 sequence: CASSLSAVSGLQPQHF. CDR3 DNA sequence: TGTGCCAGCAGTTTATCGGCGGTGTCAGGGCTTCAGCCCCAGCATTTT.

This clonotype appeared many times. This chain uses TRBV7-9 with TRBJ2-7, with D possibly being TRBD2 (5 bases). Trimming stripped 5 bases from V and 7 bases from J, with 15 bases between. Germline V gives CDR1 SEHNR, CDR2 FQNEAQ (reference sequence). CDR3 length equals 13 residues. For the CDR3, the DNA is TGTGCCAGCAGCCCCCCCACTAGTCGGGAGCAGTACTTC. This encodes CASSPPTSREQYF. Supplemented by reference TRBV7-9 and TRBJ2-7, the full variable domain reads DTGVSQNPRHKITKRGQNVTFRCDPISEHNRLYWYRQTLGQGPEFLTYFQNEAQLEKSRLLSDRFSAERPKGSFSTLEIQRTEQGDSAMYLCASSPPTSREQYFGPGTRLTVT.

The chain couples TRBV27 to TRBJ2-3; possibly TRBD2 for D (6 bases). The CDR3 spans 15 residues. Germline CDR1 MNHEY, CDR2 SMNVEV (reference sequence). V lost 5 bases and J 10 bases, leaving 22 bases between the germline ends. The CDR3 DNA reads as TGTGCCAGCAGTCGCAACGCCGGGGGAGGACGGGCGCAGTATTTT. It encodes CASSRNAGGGRAQYF.

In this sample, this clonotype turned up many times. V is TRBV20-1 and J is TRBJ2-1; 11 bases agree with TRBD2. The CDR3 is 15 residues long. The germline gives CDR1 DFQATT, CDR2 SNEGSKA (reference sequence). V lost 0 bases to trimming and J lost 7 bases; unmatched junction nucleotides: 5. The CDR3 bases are TGCAGTGCTAGAGATCATAGCGGGAGGGCAAATGAGCAGTTCTTC. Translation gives CSARDHSGRANEQFF.

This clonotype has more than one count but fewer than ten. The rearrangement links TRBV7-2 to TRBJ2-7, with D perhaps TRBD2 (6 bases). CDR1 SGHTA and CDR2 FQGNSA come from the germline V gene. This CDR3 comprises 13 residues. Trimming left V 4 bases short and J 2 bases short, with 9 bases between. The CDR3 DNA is TGTGCCAGCAGCTCCGGGGGTACCTACGAGCAGTACTTC. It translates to CASSSGGTYEQYF.

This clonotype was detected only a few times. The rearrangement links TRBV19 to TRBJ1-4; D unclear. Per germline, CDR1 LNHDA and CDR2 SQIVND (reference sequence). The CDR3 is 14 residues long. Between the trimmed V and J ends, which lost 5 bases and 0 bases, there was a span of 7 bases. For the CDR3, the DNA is TGTGCCAGTAGTGGAACAGCAACTAATGAAAAACTGTTTTTT. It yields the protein CASSGTATNEKLFF.

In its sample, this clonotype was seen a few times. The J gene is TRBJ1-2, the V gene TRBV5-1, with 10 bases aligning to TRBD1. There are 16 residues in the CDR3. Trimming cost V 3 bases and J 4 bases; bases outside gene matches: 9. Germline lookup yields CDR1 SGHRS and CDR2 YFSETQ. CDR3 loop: CASSSGTGATPYGYTF. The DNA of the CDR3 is TGCGCCAGCAGCTCAGGGACAGGGGCTACTCCCTATGGCTACACCTTC.

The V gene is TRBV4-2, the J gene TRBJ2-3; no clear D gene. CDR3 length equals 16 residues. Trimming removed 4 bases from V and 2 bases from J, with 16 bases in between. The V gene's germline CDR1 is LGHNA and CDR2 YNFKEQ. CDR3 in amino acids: CASSRLGPSPTDTQYF. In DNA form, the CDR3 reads TGTGCCAGCAGCCGGTTAGGTCCCTCTCCCACAGATACGCAGTATTTT.

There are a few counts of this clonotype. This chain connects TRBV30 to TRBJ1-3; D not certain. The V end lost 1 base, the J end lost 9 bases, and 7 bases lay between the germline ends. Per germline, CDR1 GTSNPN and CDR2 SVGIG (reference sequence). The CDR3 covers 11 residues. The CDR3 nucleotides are TGTGCCTGGAGTGACCTGGCCACCATATATTTT. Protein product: CAWSDLATIYF.